This paragraph reports one T cell receptor (beta chain). This sample was taken from a study of preoperative IRX-2 immunotherapy in early breast cancer. V gave up 4 bases and J gave up 4 bases, with 16 bases separating them. The CDR3 spans 15 residues. Germline lookup yields CDR1 LNHDA and CDR2 SQIVND (reference sequence). Treatment reported: preoperative locoregional IRX-2 cytokine immunotherapy. Samples came from a phase Ib trial of preoperative locoregional IRX-2 cytokine immunotherapy. The method was immunoSEQ multiplex PCR; TCRdb's version includes in-frame clones alone and lacks a portion of them. The sample contains more than 20,000 clones, about 81% of which appear only once.

The TCR comes from a human donor with breast cancer. The sample was lymph node tissue, taken after IRX-2 immunotherapy. The chain joins TRBV19 to TRBJ1-2; D gene uncertain. The CDR3 loop is CASSTHGGGSYGYTF. CDR3 DNA: TGTGCCAGTAGTACCCATGGAGGAGGAAGCTATGGCTACACCTTC. Full variable domain (missing parts from reference TRBV19 and TRBJ1-2): DGGITQSPKYLFRKEGQNVTLSCEQNLNHDAMYWYRQDPGQGLRLIYYSQIVNDFQKGDIAEGYSVSREKKESFPLTVTSAQKNPTAFYLCASSTHGGGSYGYTFGSGTRLTVV.